Listed here is a single T cell receptor beta chain. This entry belongs to a study of T cells in tuberculosis. The germline CDR1 and CDR2 sequences are MRHNA and SNTAGT. The CDR3 sequence is 16 residues long. V lost 3 bases and J lost 4; bases outside the gene matches: 5. Method: immunoSEQ multiplex PCR; TCRdb's copy keeps in-frame clones and lacks some. This table has about 43,000 clones, less than 95% appearing once. The chain links TRBV6-4 to TRBJ2-1, with 11 bases aligning to TRBD2. This sequence originates from a donor between 10 and 29 years old with latent tuberculosis or without tuberculosis infection. Some clones in this sample may be carry-over from other donors' samples. Sequenced sample: PBMCs. This CDR3 reads CASSESGTSGYNEQFF. The DNA for the CDR3 is TGTGCCAGCAGTGAGTCCGGGACTAGCGGTTACAATGAGCAGTTCTTC.